This TCR beta chain was observed in a study of blood T cells in healthy people across ages. Together with a sample-barcoded 5' primer, a J-beta primer mix was included in a second PCR lasting roughly 6 to 12 cycles. All cDNA molecules were each tagged by a template-switch adaptor with 12 random nucleotides. A single record per CDR3 protein comes from TCRdb applying MiXCR to the 5' RACE reads. This table has about 720,000 distinct CDR3 sequences, approximately 21% appearing once. About this clonotype: Its antigen is not known.

V trimming: 3 bases; J trimming: 2 bases; junction bases outside the gene matches: 10. The CDR3 has 16 residues. CDR1 is DFQATT and CDR2 is SNEGSKA in the germline V gene (reference sequence). General study results and limits: Unknown CMV status may confound age-related changes in expanded clones. Per-million-T-cell TCR beta diversity fell roughly linearly with age. Unsorted PBMCs ruled out conclusive naive versus antigen-experienced comparison.

V gene TRBV20-1 combines with J gene TRBJ2-7, with 10 bases fitting TRBD2. The clonotype originates from a man in his 70s in good health. Sequencing was performed on blood. CDR3 residues: CSASPMGLAGAYEQYV. DNA for the CDR3: TGCAGTGCTAGTCCCATGGGCCTAGCGGGAGCCTACGAGCAGTACGTC.